This T cell receptor (beta chain) was obtained from a study of vaccination effects on CD4 cells after COVID-19. Study-level information: Participants got two doses of BNT162b2 or mRNA-1273 vaccine.

Antigen-specific CD4+ T cell clonotypes were called by their expansion after viral peptide-pool culture in ViraFEST. On roughly day 10 of culture, CD4+ T cells were separated out. Recipients of the vaccine had no prior SARS-CoV-2 infection and negative nucleocapsid antibodies. It was with around 10 IU/ml IL-2 and 9.5 to 10 ug/ml peptides that some 1.9 million PBMC per well were cultured. TCRdb's copy holds only in-frame clones and misses some; the assay was immunoSEQ multiplex PCR. The profile covers tens of thousands of clones, with around 70% appearing a single time and roughly 25% taken by the ten largest. The J segment lost 7 bases and the V segment lost 2 bases, leaving 4 bases of the junction unmatched. This CDR3 contains 13 residues. The germline CDR1 and CDR2 sequences are MGHDK and SYGVNS. Remarks on this clone: As yet, its antigen is unknown.

J is TRBJ2-5 and V is TRBV25-1, with 7 bases fitting TRBD1. The specimen comprised CD4+ T cells from PBMCs cultured with HCoV-OC43 spike peptides, sampled before COVID-19 vaccination. The subset is: HCoV-OC43 spike overlapping peptide pool stimulation. The receptor was isolated from a human donor who received a COVID-19 vaccine. As DNA, the CDR3 is TGTGCCAGCAGTGAAAGGGACAGAGGGACCCAGTACTTC. Translation: CASSERDRGTQYF.